This TCR beta chain is drawn from a study of OX40 agonist ivuxolimab in advanced cancers. Study-level information: Ivuxolimab, an antibody that agonizes OX40 (CD134), was administered to the patients.

This clone was seen just once. The antigen remains undetermined. Study results and limitations: Expanded peripheral T cells had an undetermined antigen specificity. The CD4+ and CD8+ T cells in the blood had expanded clonally by week 6 at 0.1 to 3.0 mg/kg.

It was autoimmune disease history or systemic immunosuppression that excluded patients. The CDR3 loop spans 14 amino acids. CDR1 is MNHEY and CDR2 is SVGAGI in the germline V gene. J was trimmed by 7 bases and V by 6 bases; bases with no gene match: 10. This table comes from immunoSEQ multiplex PCR, and its TCRdb copy is limited to in-frame clones, with some not included. The sample holds about 18,000 clones, about two thirds seen once. This TCR was sampled from an adult with an advanced solid tumor such as melanoma, head and neck, liver or kidney cancer. The chain carries TRBV6-5 and TRBJ1-2, with 8 bases fitting TRBD1. The specimen was CD4+ or CD8+ T cells sorted from blood, collected in a trial of the OX40 agonist ivuxolimab. This chain's CDR3 is CASSLQGAFRGYTF. DNA of the CDR3: TGTGCCAGCAGCCTCCAGGGGGCGTTTCGTGGCTACACCTTC.